A selection of T cell receptor beta chains follows, all from one sample in a study of vaccination and CD4 T cells after COVID-19. No antigen has been identified for these receptors. TCRdb passed the PCR reads through MiXCR, listing each CDR3 protein once. Altogether about 25,000 distinct CDR3 sequences are present, 28% being singletons, with the ten largest covering roughly 6.6%. Specimen: CD4+ T cells from blood, cultured in vitro, collected about 7 months after SARS-CoV-2 vaccination. The receptor source for this set is a human donor who had recovered from COVID-19. Each CDR3 is given with its conserved first and last residue. Each record gives: V gene, J gene, clone size, CDR3 length, D gene, CDR3 protein, CDR3 DNA. The D gene is left open where the match is weak. Size is stated for part of the rows, as once, few or many counts, or as a class when the clone is expanded.

TRBV20-1	TRBJ2-7	few	13	NA	CSAKGPRSYEQYF	TGCAGTGCGAAGGGGCCGAGGTCCTACGAGCAGTACTTC
TRBV7-2	TRBJ1-2	many	17	TRBD1	CASSFMDRGPANYGYTF	TGTGCCAGCAGCTTTATGGACAGGGGGCCAGCTAACTATGGCTACACCTTC
TRBV7-7	TRBJ2-5	NA	15	TRBD1	CASRSGQGVSETQYF	TGTGCTAGCAGATCGGGACAGGGGGTTTCAGAGACCCAGTACTTC
TRBV7-2	TRBJ2-1	few	17	TRBD2	CASSLEWAGGTYNEQFF	TGTGCCAGCAGCTTAGAATGGGCGGGAGGGACCTACAATGAGCAGTTCTTC
TRBV7-9	TRBJ2-5	NA	19	TRBD2	CASSLNPSGRTSYQETQYF	TGTGCCAGCAGCTTAAATCCTAGCGGGAGGACCTCGTACCAAGAGACCCAGTACTTC
TRBV4-1	TRBJ1-6	few	15	TRBD1	CASSRTGDGNSPLHF	TGCGCCAGCAGCCGAACAGGGGACGGTAATTCACCCCTCCACTTT
TRBV6-2/TRBV6-3	TRBJ2-6	few	16	NA	CASREPTDSGANVLTF	TGTGCCAGCAGGGAACCGACAGACTCTGGGGCCAACGTCCTGACTTTC
TRBV20-1	TRBJ1-5	few	12	NA	CSASTGMQPQHF	TGCAGTGCCTCAACTGGGATGCAGCCCCAGCATTTT
TRBV2	TRBJ1-2	NA	13	NA	CATQRGEDYGYTF	TGTGCCACCCAGAGGGGAGAGGACTATGGCTACACCTTC
TRBV6-1	TRBJ2-1	NA	13	NA	CASNVLDRGEQFF	TGTGCCAGCAATGTACTGGACCGGGGGGAGCAGTTCTTC
TRBV20-1	TRBJ1-2	few	13	NA	CSAIGGEGYGYTF	TGCAGTGCCATAGGGGGGGAGGGGTATGGCTACACCTTC
TRBV10-3	TRBJ2-1	NA	15	NA	CAIGGDRSSYNEQFF	TGTGCCATCGGGGGGGACAGGAGCTCCTACAATGAGCAGTTCTTC
TRBV20-1	TRBJ2-2	NA	14	NA	CSARRGSATGELFF	TGCAGTGCTAGACGGGGCTCGGCCACCGGGGAGCTGTTTTTT
TRBV20-1	TRBJ1-5	NA	14	NA	CSAEYSGFNQPQHF	TGCAGTGCCGAGTATAGCGGATTCAATCAGCCCCAGCATTTT
TRBV19	TRBJ2-3	NA	15	TRBD2	CASGASGSGTDTQYF	TGTGCCAGTGGGGCTAGCGGGAGTGGCACAGATACGCAGTATTTT
TRBV11-2	TRBJ1-5	NA	13	NA	CASSRKQGSPQHF	TGTGCCAGCAGCCGAAAACAGGGCTCGCCCCAGCATTTT
TRBV4-1	TRBJ1-2	NA	16	NA	CASSQPARGSNYGYTF	TGCGCCAGCAGCCAACCGGCGAGGGGGAGTAACTATGGCTACACCTTC
TRBV20-1	TRBJ2-7	NA	17	TRBD2	CSASGTSGMILAGEQYF	TGCAGTGCATCCGGGACTAGCGGGATGATTCTCGCCGGTGAGCAGTACTTC
TRBV29-1	TRBJ2-5	medium-sized	12	NA	CSVDKGQETQYF	TGCAGCGTTGATAAGGGGCAAGAGACCCAGTACTTC
TRBV7-2	TRBJ2-2	NA	15	NA	CASSRSGGNTGELFF	TGTGCCAGCAGCCGTAGCGGAGGGAACACCGGGGAGCTGTTTTTT
TRBV7-6	TRBJ1-1	few	14	TRBD1	CASSSGTGNTEAFF	TGTGCCAGCAGCTCGGGGACAGGGAACACTGAAGCTTTCTTT
TRBV7-9	TRBJ1-1	NA	16	NA	CASSLGARGANTEAFF	TGTGCCAGCAGCTTAGGGGCCCGAGGGGCGAACACTGAAGCTTTCTTT